Listed below are T cell receptor beta chains from one sample, sequenced in a study of blood T cell repertoires in COVID-19. The assay was immunoSEQ multiplex PCR, and TCRdb's table has in-frame clones only and misses some. The sample carries tens of thousands of clones, about 93% recorded once. Sequenced: peripheral blood. Receptor source: a human donor in a cohort sampled during active COVID-19. The CDR3 runs from the conserved cysteine through the conserved F or W. Fields, in order: V gene, J gene, CDR3 length, clone size, D gene, CDR3 protein, CDR3 DNA. A D gene is named only where the DNA matches it firmly. Size tells how often a clone was seen (once, few, many) or the class of an expanded clone, and some rows leave it out.

V gene: TRBV7-3
J gene: TRBJ1-1
CDR3 length: 13
clone size: .
D gene: .
CDR3 protein: CASSLTVSTEAFF
CDR3 DNA: TGTGCCAGCAGCTTAACAGTCAGCACTGAAGCTTTCTTT

V gene: TRBV6-5
J gene: TRBJ2-7
CDR3 length: 15
clone size: .
D gene: TRBD1
CDR3 protein: CASAPGTGTTYEQYF
CDR3 DNA: TGTGCCAGCGCACCCGGGACAGGGACAACCTACGAGCAGTACTTC

V gene: TRBV27
J gene: TRBJ2-6
CDR3 length: 15
clone size: .
D gene: TRBD1
CDR3 protein: CASSFRGLGANVLTF
CDR3 DNA: TGTGCCAGCAGTTTTAGGGGGCTGGGGGCCAACGTCCTGACTTTC

V gene: TRBV3-1/TRBV3-2
J gene: TRBJ2-7
CDR3 length: 14
clone size: .
D gene: TRBD2
CDR3 protein: CASSRGRGTYEQYF
CDR3 DNA: TGTGCCAGCAGCCGTGGGAGGGGAACCTACGAGCAGTACTTC

V gene: TRBV9
J gene: TRBJ1-4
CDR3 length: 15
clone size: .
D gene: TRBD1
CDR3 protein: CASSGQGRDYEKLFF
CDR3 DNA: TGTGCCAGCAGCGGACAGGGCAGAGACTATGAAAAACTGTTTTTT

V gene: TRBV27
J gene: TRBJ2-3
CDR3 length: 16
clone size: .
D gene: TRBD2
CDR3 protein: CASSLLSGGAGDTQYF
CDR3 DNA: TGTGCCAGCAGTTTACTTAGCGGGGGGGCCGGGGATACGCAGTATTTT

V gene: TRBV19
J gene: TRBJ2-6
CDR3 length: 16
clone size: .
D gene: TRBD1
CDR3 protein: CASSGQGAPGANVLTF
CDR3 DNA: TGTGCCAGTAGTGGGCAGGGGGCCCCTGGGGCCAACGTCCTGACTTTC

V gene: TRBV29-1
J gene: TRBJ2-6
CDR3 length: 20
clone size: once
D gene: TRBD1
CDR3 protein: CSVESLGGTGGSSGANVLTF
CDR3 DNA: TGCAGCGTTGAATCGCTCGGTGGGACAGGGGGATCCTCTGGGGCCAACGTCCTGACTTTC

V gene: TRBV2
J gene: TRBJ2-7
CDR3 length: 15
clone size: .
D gene: .
CDR3 protein: CASSLLTTVTYEQYF
CDR3 DNA: TGTGCCAGCAGCCTACTAACTACCGTCACCTACGAGCAGTACTTC

V gene: TRBV12-3/TRBV12-4
J gene: TRBJ1-2
CDR3 length: 12
clone size: .
D gene: .
CDR3 protein: CASRPGDYGYTF
CDR3 DNA: TGTGCCAGCAGGCCCGGGGACTATGGCTACACCTTC

V gene: TRBV2
J gene: TRBJ1-2
CDR3 length: 13
clone size: .
D gene: TRBD1
CDR3 protein: CASSDGQGYGYTF
CDR3 DNA: TGTGCCAGCAGTGATGGACAGGGGTATGGCTACACCTTC

V gene: TRBV7-9
J gene: TRBJ2-7
CDR3 length: 17
clone size: .
D gene: TRBD1
CDR3 protein: CASSLNNPGTGEYEQYF
CDR3 DNA: TGTGCCAGCAGCTTAAATAACCCCGGGACAGGGGAGTATGAGCAGTACTTC

V gene: TRBV5-6
J gene: TRBJ2-7
CDR3 length: 16
clone size: .
D gene: TRBD1
CDR3 protein: CASSLVGDRNSYEQYF
CDR3 DNA: TGTGCCAGCAGCTTGGTAGGGGACAGGAACTCCTACGAGCAGTACTTC

V gene: TRBV3-1/TRBV3-2
J gene: TRBJ1-1
CDR3 length: 15
clone size: few
D gene: .
CDR3 protein: CASSLVTLSGTEAFF
CDR3 DNA: TGTGCCAGCAGCCTCGTGACATTAAGCGGGACTGAAGCTTTCTTT

V gene: TRBV12-5
J gene: TRBJ2-7
CDR3 length: 18
clone size: once
D gene: TRBD1
CDR3 protein: CASGLDQTGTGGFYEQYF
CDR3 DNA: TGTGCTAGTGGTTTGGATCAAACCGGGACAGGGGGTTTCTACGAGCAGTACTTC

V gene: TRBV30
J gene: TRBJ1-1
CDR3 length: 13
clone size: few
D gene: TRBD1
CDR3 protein: CAWGNRGNTEAFF
CDR3 DNA: TGTGCCTGGGGGAACAGGGGGAACACTGAAGCTTTCTTT

V gene: TRBV4-3
J gene: TRBJ2-7
CDR3 length: 13
clone size: .
D gene: .
CDR3 protein: CASSQGGSYEQYF
CDR3 DNA: TGCGCCAGCAGCCAGGGGGGCTCCTACGAGCAGTACTTC

V gene: TRBV19
J gene: TRBJ2-7
CDR3 length: 14
clone size: .
D gene: .
CDR3 protein: CASSIGGGAYEQYF
CDR3 DNA: TGTGCCAGTAGTATAGGCGGAGGGGCCTACGAGCAGTACTTC

V gene: TRBV6-5
J gene: TRBJ1-1
CDR3 length: 15
clone size: .
D gene: .
CDR3 protein: CASSYIGGGNTEAFF
CDR3 DNA: TGTGCCAGCAGTTATATTGGGGGGGGAAACACTGAAGCTTTCTTT

V gene: TRBV7-2
J gene: TRBJ1-2
CDR3 length: 13
clone size: .
D gene: TRBD1
CDR3 protein: CASDPGQGHGYTF
CDR3 DNA: TGTGCCAGCGATCCGGGACAGGGCCATGGCTACACCTTC

V gene: TRBV11-2
J gene: TRBJ2-1
CDR3 length: 16
clone size: .
D gene: TRBD1
CDR3 protein: CASRSTGGSDYNEQFF
CDR3 DNA: TGTGCCAGCAGGTCTACAGGGGGCTCCGACTACAATGAGCAGTTCTTC

V gene: TRBV21-1
J gene: TRBJ2-7
CDR3 length: 13
clone size: .
D gene: .
CDR3 protein: CASSKQGSYEQYF
CDR3 DNA: TGTGCCAGCAGCAAACAGGGTTCCTACGAGCAGTACTTC

V gene: TRBV30
J gene: TRBJ1-1
CDR3 length: 13
clone size: .
D gene: .
CDR3 protein: CAWIQGFNTEAFF
CDR3 DNA: TGTGCCTGGATCCAGGGGTTCAACACTGAAGCTTTCTTT

V gene: TRBV6-2/TRBV6-3
J gene: TRBJ2-7
CDR3 length: 12
clone size: .
D gene: .
CDR3 protein: CASSYQDRGQYF
CDR3 DNA: TGTGCCAGCAGTTACCAGGATCGGGGGCAGTACTTC

V gene: TRBV9
J gene: TRBJ2-7
CDR3 length: 14
clone size: .
D gene: TRBD2
CDR3 protein: CASSEGGLAGEQYF
CDR3 DNA: TGTGCCAGCAGCGAGGGTGGGCTAGCGGGCGAGCAGTACTTC

V gene: TRBV10-3
J gene: TRBJ2-7
CDR3 length: 14
clone size: .
D gene: TRBD2
CDR3 protein: CAISLAGGSREQYF
CDR3 DNA: TGTGCCATCAGTTTAGCGGGGGGTTCTCGCGAGCAGTACTTC

V gene: TRBV11-2
J gene: TRBJ2-7
CDR3 length: 14
clone size: .
D gene: TRBD2
CDR3 protein: CASSGRLAVYEQYF
CDR3 DNA: TGTGCCAGCAGCGGGCGACTAGCGGTCTACGAGCAGTACTTC

V gene: TRBV5-4
J gene: TRBJ2-7
CDR3 length: 17
clone size: .
D gene: TRBD2
CDR3 protein: CASSLRPIAGGHYEQYF
CDR3 DNA: TGTGCCAGCAGCCTGAGGCCTATAGCGGGGGGGCACTACGAGCAGTACTTC

V gene: TRBV28
J gene: TRBJ1-1
CDR3 length: 15
clone size: .
D gene: .
CDR3 protein: CASSRSRGAPSEAFF
CDR3 DNA: TGTGCCAGCAGCCGAAGCCGGGGGGCGCCGTCTGAAGCTTTCTTT

V gene: TRBV20-1
J gene: TRBJ1-2
CDR3 length: 11
clone size: .
D gene: .
CDR3 protein: CSAGQMYGYTF
CDR3 DNA: TGCAGTGCCGGACAGATGTATGGCTACACCTTC

V gene: TRBV7-6
J gene: TRBJ2-7
CDR3 length: 16
clone size: .
D gene: TRBD1
CDR3 protein: CASSSGSGQGTYEQYF
CDR3 DNA: TGTGCCAGCAGCTCCGGTAGCGGACAGGGGACCTACGAGCAGTACTTC

V gene: TRBV5-1
J gene: TRBJ1-4
CDR3 length: 17
clone size: .
D gene: TRBD1
CDR3 protein: CASRAGTGESGVEKLFF
CDR3 DNA: TGCGCCAGCAGGGCCGGGACAGGGGAATCGGGGGTTGAAAAACTGTTTTTT

V gene: TRBV4-1
J gene: TRBJ1-1
CDR3 length: 13
clone size: .
D gene: .
CDR3 protein: CASSQDRREVAFF
CDR3 DNA: TGCGCCAGCAGCCAAGACCGCAGGGAGGTGGCTTTCTTT

V gene: TRBV6-6
J gene: TRBJ1-4
CDR3 length: 14
clone size: few
D gene: .
CDR3 protein: CASRPDPGSEKLFF
CDR3 DNA: TGTGCCAGCAGGCCGGACCCAGGGTCTGAAAAACTGTTTTTT

V gene: TRBV4-1
J gene: TRBJ1-1
CDR3 length: 15
clone size: .
D gene: TRBD1
CDR3 protein: CASSQVGTGYTEAFF
CDR3 DNA: TGCGCCAGCAGCCAAGTCGGGACAGGGTACACTGAAGCTTTCTTT

V gene: TRBV6-6
J gene: TRBJ2-7
CDR3 length: 14
clone size: .
D gene: TRBD1
CDR3 protein: CASSLRQGSNEQYF
CDR3 DNA: TGTGCCAGCAGTTTACGACAGGGATCTAACGAGCAGTACTTC

V gene: TRBV28
J gene: TRBJ2-7
CDR3 length: 15
clone size: .
D gene: TRBD2
CDR3 protein: CASSFWRRGVYEQYF
CDR3 DNA: TGTGCCAGCAGTTTTTGGAGGCGGGGGGTGTACGAGCAGTACTTC

V gene: TRBV12-3/TRBV12-4
J gene: TRBJ1-5
CDR3 length: 12
clone size: .
D gene: .
CDR3 protein: CASSWGDQPQHF
CDR3 DNA: TGTGCCAGCAGCTGGGGGGACCAGCCCCAGCATTTT

V gene: TRBV28
J gene: TRBJ1-2
CDR3 length: 13
clone size: .
D gene: .
CDR3 protein: CASRGQPSYGYTF
CDR3 DNA: TGTGCCAGCCGAGGACAACCCTCGTATGGCTACACCTTC

V gene: TRBV21-1
J gene: TRBJ1-5
CDR3 length: 19
clone size: once
D gene: .
CDR3 protein: CASSKAGAPDRADNQPQHF
CDR3 DNA: TGTGCCAGCAGCAAAGCGGGGGCCCCCGACAGGGCTGACAATCAGCCCCAGCATTTT

V gene: TRBV11-2
J gene: TRBJ2-7
CDR3 length: 14
clone size: .
D gene: .
CDR3 protein: CASSFFDGTYEQYF
CDR3 DNA: TGTGCCAGCAGCTTTTTTGACGGGACCTACGAGCAGTACTTC

V gene: TRBV25-1
J gene: TRBJ1-1
CDR3 length: 12
clone size: .
D gene: .
CDR3 protein: CASTMTGTSAFF
CDR3 DNA: TGTGCCAGCACCATGACCGGGACTTCAGCTTTCTTT

V gene: TRBV11-2
J gene: TRBJ2-7
CDR3 length: 16
clone size: .
D gene: TRBD2
CDR3 protein: CASSSRGDGLSYEQYF
CDR3 DNA: TGTGCCAGCAGCTCCCGGGGGGACGGTCTCTCCTACGAGCAGTACTTC

V gene: TRBV7-2
J gene: TRBJ2-7
CDR3 length: 18
clone size: .
D gene: TRBD2
CDR3 protein: CASSPPGGASGPLYEQYF
CDR3 DNA: TGTGCCAGCAGCCCCCCGGGGGGGGCTAGCGGGCCCCTCTACGAGCAGTACTTC

V gene: TRBV5-4
J gene: TRBJ2-7
CDR3 length: 16
clone size: .
D gene: TRBD2
CDR3 protein: CASSLELSGPRGEQYF
CDR3 DNA: TGTGCCAGCAGCTTGGAGCTTAGCGGGCCGCGGGGGGAGCAGTACTTC

V gene: TRBV27
J gene: TRBJ2-7
CDR3 length: 13
clone size: few
D gene: TRBD1
CDR3 protein: CASRTGQSYEQYF
CDR3 DNA: TGTGCCAGCCGGACAGGGCAATCCTACGAGCAGTACTTC

V gene: TRBV27
J gene: TRBJ1-1
CDR3 length: 14
clone size: .
D gene: .
CDR3 protein: CASSLRRVNTEAFF
CDR3 DNA: TGTGCCAGCAGTTTACGCAGGGTGAACACTGAAGCTTTCTTT

V gene: TRBV12-5
J gene: TRBJ2-1
CDR3 length: 14
clone size: .
D gene: .
CDR3 protein: CASGGAGLYNEQFF
CDR3 DNA: TGTGCTAGTGGGGGGGCAGGGTTGTACAATGAGCAGTTCTTC

V gene: TRBV27
J gene: TRBJ1-3
CDR3 length: 16
clone size: once
D gene: TRBD1
CDR3 protein: CASSFTGGMSGNTIYF
CDR3 DNA: TGTGCCAGCAGTTTTACAGGGGGCATGTCCGGAAACACCATATATTTT

V gene: TRBV27
J gene: TRBJ2-3
CDR3 length: 15
clone size: .
D gene: TRBD1
CDR3 protein: CASSYKGASTDTQYF
CDR3 DNA: TGTGCCAGCAGTTACAAGGGGGCCTCCACAGATACGCAGTATTTT

V gene: TRBV2
J gene: TRBJ1-1
CDR3 length: 13
clone size: .
D gene: TRBD1
CDR3 protein: CASRYGTVTEAFF
CDR3 DNA: TGTGCCAGCAGATACGGGACAGTGACTGAAGCTTTCTTT

V gene: TRBV19
J gene: TRBJ1-2
CDR3 length: 16
clone size: .
D gene: TRBD1
CDR3 protein: CASSIWTGSSNYGYTF
CDR3 DNA: TGTGCCAGTAGTATATGGACAGGGTCCAGTAACTATGGCTACACCTTC

V gene: TRBV20-1
J gene: TRBJ1-1
CDR3 length: 11
clone size: .
D gene: .
CDR3 protein: CSARQNTEAFF
CDR3 DNA: TGCAGTGCTAGACAGAACACTGAAGCTTTCTTT

V gene: TRBV6-5
J gene: TRBJ1-2
CDR3 length: 13
clone size: .
D gene: .
CDR3 protein: CASRRTANYGYTF
CDR3 DNA: TGTGCCAGCAGGCGTACAGCTAACTATGGCTACACCTTC

V gene: TRBV4-1
J gene: TRBJ2-7
CDR3 length: 15
clone size: .
D gene: .
CDR3 protein: CASSHVEPGVGEQYF
CDR3 DNA: TGCGCCAGCAGCCATGTTGAGCCAGGGGTCGGCGAGCAGTACTTC

V gene: TRBV6-2/TRBV6-3
J gene: TRBJ1-1
CDR3 length: 12
clone size: .
D gene: .
CDR3 protein: CASSYEDAKAFF
CDR3 DNA: TGTGCCAGCAGTTATGAGGATGCGAAAGCTTTCTTT

V gene: TRBV30
J gene: TRBJ1-1
CDR3 length: 13
clone size: .
D gene: TRBD1
CDR3 protein: CAWSLDRGAEAFF
CDR3 DNA: TGTGCCTGGAGTCTAGACAGGGGTGCTGAAGCTTTCTTT

V gene: TRBV6-5
J gene: TRBJ2-7
CDR3 length: 12
clone size: .
D gene: .
CDR3 protein: CASSSTYYEQYF
CDR3 DNA: TGTGCCAGCAGTTCGACTTACTACGAGCAGTACTTC

V gene: TRBV6-5
J gene: TRBJ1-1
CDR3 length: 14
clone size: .
D gene: .
CDR3 protein: CASSPLGGGEGAFF
CDR3 DNA: TGTGCCAGCAGTCCTCTGGGGGGGGGCGAGGGAGCTTTCTTT

V gene: TRBV11-2
J gene: TRBJ1-2
CDR3 length: 14
clone size: .
D gene: .
CDR3 protein: CASSLDGRDYGYTF
CDR3 DNA: TGTGCCAGCAGCTTGGATGGCAGGGACTATGGCTACACCTTC